This T cell receptor beta chain was found in a study of CD8 T cells in ankylosing spondylitis. This CDR3 comprises 14 residues. Germline-derived CDR1 and CDR2 are MDHEN and SYDVKM. V lost 1 base to trimming and J lost 9 bases, with 10 bases between them. TCRdb analysed the 5' RACE reads with MiXCR anew, one entry per CDR3 protein. The data show around 250,000 distinct CDR3 sequences, roughly a tenth seen once. The sequenced material came from blood, either unsorted or a sorted T cell fraction (not recorded which). The clonotype was recovered from a male donor with ankylosing spondylitis or in good health (not recorded which). The chain carries TRBV28 and TRBJ2-6; possibly TRBD1 for D (6 bases). This CDR3 is CASSLLGQLNVLTF. The CDR3 DNA is TGTGCCAGCAGTTTATTAGGACAGCTCAACGTCCTGACTTTC.